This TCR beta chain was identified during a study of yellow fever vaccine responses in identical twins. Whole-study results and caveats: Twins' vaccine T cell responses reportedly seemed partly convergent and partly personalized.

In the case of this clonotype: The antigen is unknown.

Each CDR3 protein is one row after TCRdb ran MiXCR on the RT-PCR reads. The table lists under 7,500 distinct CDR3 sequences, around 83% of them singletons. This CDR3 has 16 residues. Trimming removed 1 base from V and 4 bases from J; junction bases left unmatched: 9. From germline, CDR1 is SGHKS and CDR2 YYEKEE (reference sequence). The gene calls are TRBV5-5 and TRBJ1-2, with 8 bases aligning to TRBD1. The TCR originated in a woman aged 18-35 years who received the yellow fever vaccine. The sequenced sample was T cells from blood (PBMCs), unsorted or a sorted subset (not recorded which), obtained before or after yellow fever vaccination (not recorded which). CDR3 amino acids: CASSLYEAGGIYGYTF. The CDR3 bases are TGTGCCAGCAGCTTGTACGAAGCAGGGGGCATCTATGGCTACACCTTC.